This entry lists 8 T cell receptor beta chains sequenced from one sample in a study of blood T cell repertoires in COVID-19. Sequenced by immunoSEQ multiplex PCR; TCRdb stores in-frame clones only, minus some. The sample gives some 52,000 clones, approximately 90% of which show up once; around 15% is in the top ten. The sequenced sample consisted of peripheral blood. The receptors come from a man in his 70s with acute or convalescent COVID-19.

The chain couples TRBV6-6 to TRBJ2-7; 7 bases are shared with TRBD1. This CDR3 region has 14 residues. Per the germline V gene, CDR1 is MNHNY and CDR2 is SVGAGI (reference sequence). V dropped 6 bases and J dropped 2; count of bases not matched to a gene: 7. The DNA for the CDR3 is TGTGCCAGCAGACAAAACAGGGGAGCCTACGAGCAGTACTTC. Residues: CASRQNRGAYEQYF.

The chain recombines TRBV2 with TRBJ1-6; D is uncertain. Trimming removed 6 bases from V and 7 bases from J, with 4 bases in between. The CDR3 has 11 amino acids. CDR1 and CDR2 (germline): SNHLY, FYNNEI. CDR3 sequence (DNA): TGTGCCAGCAGCCTCAATTCACCCCTCCACTTT. Amino acid sequence: CASSLNSPLHF.

The CDR3 coding sequence is TGTGCCAGCAGCTTAGGGCGGGGGGGCATCAATGAGCAGTTCTTC. Translation gives CASSLGRGGINEQFF. V is TRBV11-2 and J is TRBJ2-1, with 9 bases fitting TRBD2. The CDR3 contains 15 residues. Trimming at V came to 1 base and at J to 6 bases, leaving 4 bases not matched to a gene. Germline V gene data show CDR1 as SGHAT and CDR2 as FQNNGV.

This clone was picked up one time. The CDR3 sequence: CASSPRTQLNTDTQYF. The CDR3 DNA follows: TGTGCCAGCAGCCCCAGGACTCAACTGAACACAGATACGCAGTATTTT. The gene calls are TRBV11-2 and TRBJ2-3, with D possibly being TRBD2 (5 bases). The germline V gene has CDR1 SGHAT and CDR2 FQNNGV. CDR3 size: 16 residues. The V end lost 5 bases, the J end lost 2 bases, and 17 bases lay between the germline ends.

Only one count was recorded for this clone. The chain employs TRBV4-3 and TRBJ2-3; TRBD2 agrees at 8 bases. The germline V gene encodes CDR1 LGHNA and CDR2 YSLEER. Trimming took 3 bases from V and 1 from J; bases not matched to a gene: 12. There are 18 residues in the CDR3. Here the CDR3 DNA reads TGCGCCAGCAGCCACGATACAGCCGGGACTAGGGGCACAGATACGCAGTATTTT. This translates into CASSHDTAGTRGTDTQYF.

The V and J genes are TRBV2 and TRBJ2-1; 7 bases are a match to TRBD1. Germline V gives CDR1 SNHLY, CDR2 FYNNEI. CDR3 length: 14 amino acids. Trimming at V came to 5 bases and at J to 0 bases, leaving 1 base not matched to a gene. CDR3 protein: CASSRTGSYNEQFF. CDR3 nucleotides: TGTGCCAGCAGTCGGACAGGCTCCTACAATGAGCAGTTCTTC.

This chain uses TRBV6-5 with TRBJ2-5, with 7 bases aligning to TRBD1. V lost 2 bases and J lost 2; bases outside the gene matches: 5. This CDR3 has 15 amino acids. The germline V gene encodes CDR1 MNHEY and CDR2 SVGAGI. CDR3 sequence (DNA): TGTGCCAGCAGTTACAGAGGGACAGCACAAGAGACCCAGTACTTC. This gives the protein CASSYRGTAQETQYF.

The genes are TRBV23-1 and TRBJ2-7; D gene uncertain. TRBV23-1 is annotated as an ORF whose role is uncertain. V was clipped by 9 bases and J by 0 bases, with 12 bases between them. This CDR3 contains 13 residues. The chain's CDR3 is CARNLCRSYEQYF. CDR3 sequence (DNA): TGCGCCAGGAATCTATGTCGCTCCTACGAGCAGTACTTC.